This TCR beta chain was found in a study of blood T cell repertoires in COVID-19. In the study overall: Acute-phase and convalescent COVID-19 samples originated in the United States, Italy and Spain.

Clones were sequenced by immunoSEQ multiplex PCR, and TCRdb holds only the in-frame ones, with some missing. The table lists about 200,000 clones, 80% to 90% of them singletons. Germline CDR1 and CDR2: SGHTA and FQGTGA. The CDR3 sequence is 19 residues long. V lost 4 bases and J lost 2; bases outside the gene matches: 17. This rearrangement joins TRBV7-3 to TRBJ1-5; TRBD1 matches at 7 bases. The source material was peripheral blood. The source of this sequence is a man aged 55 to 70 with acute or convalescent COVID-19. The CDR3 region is CASSSDRDSPLRGNQPQHF. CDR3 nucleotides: TGTGCCAGCAGCTCGGACCGGGACAGTCCGCTTAGGGGCAATCAGCCCCAGCATTTT. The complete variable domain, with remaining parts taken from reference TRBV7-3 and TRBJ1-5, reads GAGVSQTPSNKVTEKGKYVELRCDPISGHTALYWYRQSLGQGPEFLIYFQGTGAADDSGLPNDRFFAVRPEGSVSTLKIQRTERGDSAVYLCASSSDRDSPLRGNQPQHFGDGTRLSIL.